The sequence of this TCR beta chain was determined in a study of post-analysis software for immune sequencing data. Study summary: Recorded subtypes: relapsing-remitting, secondary progressive, progressive-relapsing; some patients unannotated. Study conclusions and caveats: Multiple sclerosis patients showed significantly lower normalized Chao1 diversity than controls did. Higher frequency in patients than in controls was seen for roughly five TRBV segments, with TRBV5-6, TRBV5-1 and TRBV20-1 among them.

This clonotype was seen only a few times. What it binds is not known. The authors incorporated unique molecular identifiers into the TCR beta cDNA libraries. Each CDR3 protein is one row after TCRdb ran MiXCR on the PCR reads. Altogether roughly 800,000 distinct CDR3 sequences are present, about 43% being singletons, with the ten largest covering roughly 4.5%. This CDR3 region has 13 residues. From germline, CDR1 is DFQATT and CDR2 SNEGSKA (reference sequence). V was pared by 2 bases and J by 6 bases, with 14 bases between. The specimen sequenced was blood. This TCR came from a girl between 5 and 17 years old with multiple sclerosis. The chain links TRBV20-1 to TRBJ2-7, with D possibly TRBD2 on 5 matching bases. The CDR3 region has the DNA TGCAGTGCTAGACGCTACGGAGGTTCCGAGCAGTACTTC. Translated, it gives CSARRYGGSEQYF.